A single sample gave rise to the 17 T cell receptor beta chains below, sequenced in a study of cytomegalovirus exposure and HLA in healthy donors. PCR amplification relied on 60 Vbeta primers (plus 13 Jbeta primers). Clones were sequenced by immunoSEQ multiplex PCR, and TCRdb holds only the in-frame ones, with some missing. This sample has 150,000 to 200,000 clones, with around nine tenths found just once. The sequenced sample consisted of PBMCs. The receptors shown here come from a woman aged 18-29 years in good health and CMV-seronegative.

This clone was counted only a few times. The genes are TRBV7-9 and TRBJ2-2; 8 bases fit TRBD1. This CDR3 has 17 amino acids. CDR1 and CDR2 from the germline V gene are SEHNR and FQNEAQ (reference sequence). The J segment lost 0 bases and the V segment lost 5 bases, leaving 8 bases of the junction unmatched. The CDR3 region is CASSLRGQASNTGELFF. The CDR3 DNA is TGTGCCAGCAGCCTCAGGGGACAGGCCTCGAACACCGGGGAGCTGTTTTTT.

V gene TRBV10-2 combines with J gene TRBJ2-7, with a weak D call TRBD2 (6 bases). Per germline, CDR1 WSHSY and CDR2 SAAADI. Trimming left V 2 bases short and J 6 bases short, with 14 bases between. The CDR3 is 14 residues long. The CDR3 nucleotides are TGCGCCAGCAGTGAGCGGCTAGCGCCTTTCGAGCAGTACTTC. Its translation is CASSERLAPFEQYF.

This rearrangement joins TRBV6-1 to TRBJ1-2; D perhaps matches TRBD1 (6 bases). The CDR3 is 15 residues long. V was cut by 1 base and J by 0 bases, with 9 bases left in between. Germline V gene data show CDR1 as MNHNS and CDR2 as SASEGT. The CDR3 coding sequence is TGTGCCAGCAGTGAAGTGGGGACATCTAACTATGGCTACACCTTC. Its protein is CASSEVGTSNYGYTF.

The chain joins TRBV4-3 to TRBJ2-7, with 7 bases that match TRBD1. The CDR3 has 14 residues. The V segment lost 1 base and the J segment 1 base; nucleotides outside the gene matches: 1. In germline, CDR1 is LGHNA, CDR2 YSLEER. For the CDR3, the DNA is TGCGCCAGCAGCCAAGCGACAGGGTCCTACGAGCAGTACTTC. It encodes CASSQATGSYEQYF.

The rearrangement joins TRBV28 to TRBJ1-4, with 9 bases identical to TRBD1. CDR3 size: 13 residues. V lost 9 bases to trimming and J lost 6 bases; unmatched junction nucleotides: 5. Germline assignment: CDR1 MDHEN and CDR2 SYDVKM. CDR3: CARLTGGDEKLFF. CDR3 DNA: TGTGCCAGGCTGACAGGGGGGGATGAAAAACTGTTTTTT.

This chain links TRBV4-2 with TRBJ1-3, with D tentatively TRBD1 (6 bases). This CDR3 has 16 amino acids. The germline gives CDR1 LGHNA, CDR2 YNFKEQ. The ends were cut back, 3 bases at V and 2 bases at J, with 14 bases in the middle. CDR3 loop: CASSHPGGDTGNTIYF. The CDR3, as DNA: TGTGCCAGCAGCCACCCTGGTGGGGACACTGGAAACACCATATATTTT.

The chain joins TRBV10-1 to TRBJ2-4; a weak D match, TRBD1 (6 bases). This CDR3 is built from 15 residues. Germline lookup yields CDR1 WNHNN and CDR2 SYGVQD (reference sequence). Trimming took off 4 bases at V and 7 bases at J, with 17 bases between the two ends. CDR3 DNA: TGCGCCAGCAGTGCCTCCGACAGCCAGGGGAACATTCAGTACTTC. Its translation is CASSASDSQGNIQYF.

The chain couples TRBV14 to TRBJ2-7; weak D call: TRBD1 (6 bases). The CDR3 runs 14 residues. The germline CDR1 and CDR2 sequences are SGHDN and FVKESK. The V and J ends lost 3 bases and 0 bases respectively, with 9 bases between them. The CDR3, as DNA: TGTGCCAGCAGCCATTGGACAGACTCCTACGAGCAGTACTTC. Protein sequence: CASSHWTDSYEQYF. The full variable domain, in which reference TRBV14 and TRBJ2-7 provide the parts outside the CDR3, is EAGVTQFPSHSVIEKGQTVTLRCDPISGHDNLYWYRRVMGKEIKFLLHFVKESKQDESGMPNNRFLAERTGGTYSTLKVQPAELEDSGVYFCASSHWTDSYEQYFGPGTRLTVT.

The chain is built from TRBV6-5 and TRBJ2-1, with 7 bases that match TRBD2. Germline trimming cut 5 bases from V and 8 bases from J; bases unmatched to any gene: 6. This CDR3 contains 13 residues. Germline lookup yields CDR1 MNHEY and CDR2 SVGAGI. CDR3 residues: CASSRGSGDEQFF. The DNA for the CDR3 is TGTGCCAGCAGTCGCGGGAGCGGCGATGAGCAGTTCTTC.

V gene TRBV19 combines with J gene TRBJ2-2; D gene uncertain. This CDR3 has 13 residues. Trimming took 6 bases from V and 6 from J, leaving 11 bases between them. Germline assignment: CDR1 LNHDA and CDR2 SQIVND (reference sequence). The CDR3 sequence: CASSRTVAGELFF. In nucleotides, the CDR3 is TGTGCCAGTAGCCGTACGGTTGCCGGGGAGCTGTTTTTT.

The CDR3 sequence: CASSLAGGATGEQFF. The CDR3, as DNA: TGTGCCAGCAGCTTAGCCGGGGGGGCTACGGGTGAGCAGTTCTTC. The chain has TRBV7-2 and TRBJ2-1, with 8 nucleotides matching TRBD2. J gave up 9 bases and V 0 bases, and 7 bases lay outside the gene matches. Per the germline V gene, CDR1 is SGHTA and CDR2 is FQGNSA. This CDR3 region has 15 residues. Complete variable domain (other parts from reference TRBV7-2 and TRBJ2-1): GAGVSQSPSNKVTEKGKDVELRCDPISGHTALYWYRQSLGQGLEFLIYFQGNSAPDKSGLPSDRFSAERTGGSVSTLTIQRTQQEDSAVYLCASSLAGGATGEQFFGPGTRLTVL.

This sequence joins TRBV5-1 and TRBJ2-2; D call uncertain. V lost 6 bases, J lost 0 bases, and 9 bases lay in between. This CDR3 has 14 amino acids. The germline CDR1 and CDR2 sequences are SGHRS and YFSETQ. In nucleotides, the CDR3 is TGCGCCAGCAATCAAAATGCGAACACCGGGGAGCTGTTTTTT. Translated: CASNQNANTGELFF.

This chain links TRBV11-3 with TRBJ1-2; the match to TRBD1 covers 7 bases. The CDR3 covers 12 residues. The junction had 4 bases not matched to a gene; V was cut back by 5 bases and J by 7 bases. From germline, CDR1 is SGHNT and CDR2 YENEEA. The DNA for the CDR3 is TGTGCCAGCAGCCCAGACAGGGTTGGCTACACCTTC. Translation gives CASSPDRVGYTF.

The V gene is TRBV7-9, the J gene TRBJ2-7, with 12 nucleotides matching TRBD1. Trimming at V came to 5 bases and at J to 4 bases, leaving 6 bases not matched to a gene. The CDR3 spans 15 residues. Germline assignment: CDR1 SEHNR and CDR2 FQNEAQ (reference sequence). CDR3 residues: CASSGGDRGLYEQYF. The CDR3 DNA reads TGTGCCAGCAGCGGAGGGGACAGGGGGCTATACGAGCAGTACTTC.

This chain links TRBV5-4 with TRBJ2-1, with D perhaps TRBD1 (6 bases). The CDR3 contains 15 residues. Trimming took 0 bases from V and 3 from J, leaving 10 bases between them. Germline loops: CDR1 SGHNT, CDR2 YYREEE (reference sequence). The CDR3 protein is CASSLGGQVYNEQFF. Written as DNA, the CDR3 is TGTGCCAGCAGCTTGGGGGGGCAAGTCTACAATGAGCAGTTCTTC. The variable domain in full, completed from reference TRBV5-4 and TRBJ2-1, reads ETGVTQSPTHLIKTRGQQVTLRCSSQSGHNTVSWYQQALGQGPQFIFQYYREEENGRGNFPPRFSGLQFPNYSSELNVNALELDDSALYLCASSLGGQVYNEQFFGPGTRLTVL.

V is TRBV28 and J is TRBJ2-5, with 7 nucleotides matching TRBD2. The CDR3 loop spans 15 amino acids. With 5 bases clipped from V and 5 bases from J, the junction kept 11 bases outside the gene matches. From germline, CDR1 is MDHEN and CDR2 SYDVKM. The CDR3 nucleotides read TGTGCCAGCAGTCCCGGAGGACTAGGACGGGAGACCCAGTACTTC. This encodes CASSPGGLGRETQYF. The entire variable domain, with the rest obtained from reference TRBV28 and TRBJ2-5, is as follows: DVKVTQSSRYLVKRTGEKVFLECVQDMDHENMFWYRQDPGLGLRLIYFSYDVKMKEKGDIPEGYSVSREKKERFSLILESASTNQTSMYLCASSPGGLGRETQYFGPGTRLLVL.

The chain employs TRBV13 and TRBJ2-7, with 8 nucleotides matching TRBD1. The V and J ends lost 6 bases and 3 bases, in that order; junction bases with no gene match: 10. Looked up from germline, CDR1 is PRHDT and CDR2 is FYEKMQ (reference sequence). This CDR3 comprises 15 residues. The CDR3, as DNA: TGTGCCAGCAGGACCGCCGGGACAGGCAGCTACGAGCAGTACTTC. It is translated as CASRTAGTGSYEQYF.